This is a list of T cell receptor beta chains from one sample in a study of CD8 T cells in Susac syndrome. From the immunoSEQ multiplex PCR reads, TCRdb called clonotypes with MiXCR, one entry per CDR3 protein. The data show approximately 100,000 distinct CDR3 sequences, approximately 96% seen once. Sequences were obtained from CD4+ T cells from PBMCs. The receptors originated from a human donor in good health. CDR3s include the opening cysteine and the closing phenylalanine or tryptophan. Each record gives: J gene, V gene, CDR3 length, clone size, D gene, CDR3 DNA, CDR3 protein. The D gene is left open where the match is weak. Clone size is given for some rows only: seen once, a few or many times, or a class if the clone is expanded.

>TRBJ2-1|TRBV12-3/TRBV12-4|13|-|-
TGTGCCAGCAGTACCGACACGTACAATGAGCAGTTCTTC
CASSTDTYNEQFF
>TRBJ2-2|TRBV6-2/TRBV6-3|15|-|-
TGTGCCAGCTCCTTGTGGAGTTTGGACACCGGGGAGCTGTTTTTT
CASSLWSLDTGELFF
>TRBJ2-5|TRBV5-6|12|-|-
TGTGCCAGCAGCTCCGGTATGGAGACCCAGTACTTC
CASSSGMETQYF
>TRBJ2-2|TRBV12-3/TRBV12-4|14|-|TRBD1
TGTGCCAGCAGGCTGACAGGGCTCGGCGGGGAGCTGTTTTTT
CASRLTGLGGELFF
>TRBJ2-2|TRBV19|15|-|TRBD1
TGTGCCATCAGAGAGGGGGCGCTTCACACCGGGGAGCTGTTTTTT
CAIREGALHTGELFF
>TRBJ1-2|TRBV20-1|15|once|TRBD1
TGCAGTGCTAGGGCTGAGACAGGGGGCTACGGTGGCTACACCTTC
CSARAETGGYGGYTF
>TRBJ2-6|TRBV9|19|-|-
TGTGCCAGCAGCCCAAAAGCCTCTAGTCTAGCTAGAGGGGCCAACGTCCTGACTTTC
CASSPKASSLARGANVLTF
>TRBJ1-2|TRBV7-8|12|-|-
TGTGCCAGCAGCTTAGCAGGGATTGGCTACACCTTC
CASSLAGIGYTF
>TRBJ1-1|TRBV7-9|13|-|TRBD1
TGTGCCAGCAGCCCGTACAGGGGCACTGAAGCTTTCTTT
CASSPYRGTEAFF
>TRBJ1-1|TRBV3-1|14|-|TRBD1
TGTGCCAGCAGGGGGGACAGGGTTAACACTGAAGCTTTCTTT
CASRGDRVNTEAFF
>TRBJ2-1|TRBV6-2/TRBV6-3|14|-|-
TGTGCCAGCGGATTATCACAGAGCTACAATGAGCAGTTCTTC
CASGLSQSYNEQFF
>TRBJ2-5|TRBV6-1|14|-|-
TGTGCCAGCAGAATTAACACAGGGTTAGAGACCCAGTACTTC
CASRINTGLETQYF